Included here is one T cell receptor beta chain sequence, with context. This CDR3 is 15 amino acids long. Germline CDR1 MNHEY, CDR2 SVGEGT. J was trimmed by 4 bases and V by 4 bases; bases with no gene match: 9. The record originates from a study of T cells after yellow fever vaccination. The wider study: Any fraction with a low cell number was prepared using SMART-Seq v4 Ultra Low Input.

TCRdb re-analysed the 5' RACE reads in MiXCR, keeping a single row per CDR3 protein. Of 500,000 to 650,000 distinct CDR3 sequences listed, less than 20% were seen once; the top ten hold 15% to 20%. The J gene is TRBJ2-7, the V gene TRBV6-2 or TRBV6-3, with TRBD1 matching 8 bases. This TCR came from a man aged 18 to 30 who received the YFV17D yellow fever vaccine. The sequences come from PBMCs, collected around 5 days after the first yellow fever vaccination. The CDR3 bases are TGTGCCAGCAGTTGGGGTCCGGGACAGGAATACGAGCAGTACTTC. It translates to CASSWGPGQEYEQYF.